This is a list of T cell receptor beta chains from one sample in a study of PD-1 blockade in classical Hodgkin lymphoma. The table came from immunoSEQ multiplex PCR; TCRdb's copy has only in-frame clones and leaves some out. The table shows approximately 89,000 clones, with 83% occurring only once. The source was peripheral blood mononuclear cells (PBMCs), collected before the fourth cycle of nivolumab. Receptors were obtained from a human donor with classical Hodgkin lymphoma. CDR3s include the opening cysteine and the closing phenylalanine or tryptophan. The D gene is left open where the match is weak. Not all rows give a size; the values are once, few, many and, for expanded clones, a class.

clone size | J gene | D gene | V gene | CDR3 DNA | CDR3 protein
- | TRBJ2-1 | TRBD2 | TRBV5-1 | TGCGCCAGCAGCTTGGGACTAGCGGGCAACAATGAGCAGTTCTTC | CASSLGLAGNNEQFF
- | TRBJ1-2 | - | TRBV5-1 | TGCGCCAGCAGCCCCGACAGTAACTATGGCTACACCTTC | CASSPDSNYGYTF
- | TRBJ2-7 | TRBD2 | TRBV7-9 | TGTGCCAGCAGCTTACAGGGCGGAACTAGCGGAGTCAGCTCCTACGAGCAGTACTTC | CASSLQGGTSGVSSYEQYF
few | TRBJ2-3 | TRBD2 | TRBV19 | TGTGCCAGGCCGACTAGCGGGAGGGAAACAGATACGCAGTATTTT | CARPTSGRETDTQYF
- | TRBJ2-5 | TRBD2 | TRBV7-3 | TGTGCCAGCAGCCCTACCGGGACGGGGGGAGAGACCCAGTACTTC | CASSPTGTGGETQYF
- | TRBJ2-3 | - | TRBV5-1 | TGCGCCAGCAGCTTCCCAGGAGAAGATACGCAGTATTTT | CASSFPGEDTQYF
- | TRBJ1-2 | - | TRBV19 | TGTGCCAGTTTGACCGGGACATCAAACATAGGTGGCTACACCTTC | CASLTGTSNIGGYTF
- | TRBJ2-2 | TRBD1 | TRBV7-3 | TGTGCCAGCAGCTTAATGTCCGGGACAGCCGGGGAGCTGTTTTTT | CASSLMSGTAGELFF
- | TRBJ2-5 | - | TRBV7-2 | TGTGCCAGCAGCTTCACACTAGCTGAACAAGAGACCCAGTACTTC | CASSFTLAEQETQYF
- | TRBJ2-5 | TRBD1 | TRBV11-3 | TGTGCCAGCAGCTTAGGGGGGGGACAGGGAGAGACCCAGTACTTC | CASSLGGGQGETQYF
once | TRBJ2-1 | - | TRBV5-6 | TGTGCCAGCAGTTCTACGGGTGAGCAGTTCTTC | CASSSTGEQFF
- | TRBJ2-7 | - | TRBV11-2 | TGTGCCAGCAGCTCCGCGGGACAGTTAACCTACGAGCAGTACTTC | CASSSAGQLTYEQYF
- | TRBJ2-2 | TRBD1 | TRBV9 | TGTGCCAGCAGCCCTACACTTCCGGACAGGGGCGACACCGGGGAGCTGTTTTTT | CASSPTLPDRGDTGELFF
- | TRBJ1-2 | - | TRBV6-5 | TGTGCCAGCAGACCGCAGGGAATCTATGGCTACACCTTC | CASRPQGIYGYTF
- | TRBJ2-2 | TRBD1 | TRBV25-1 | TGTGCCAGCAGTCCCAACCCTGGGACAGGGGGCACCGGGGAGCTGTTTTTT | CASSPNPGTGGTGELFF
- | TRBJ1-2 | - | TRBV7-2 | TGTGCCAGCAGCCCGGGGGGCAGCGTCTATGGCTACACCTTC | CASSPGGSVYGYTF
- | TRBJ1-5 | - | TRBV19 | TGTGCCAGTAGTATGGGTGAATTCCTAAGCAATCAGCCCCAGCATTTT | CASSMGEFLSNQPQHF
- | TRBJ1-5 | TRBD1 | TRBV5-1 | TGCGCCAGCAGCTTGGGGGCAGGGGGAAGGAATCAGCCCCAGCATTTT | CASSLGAGGRNQPQHF
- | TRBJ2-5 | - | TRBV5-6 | TGTGCCAGCAGCTTGGCCGTGGGGATTGGCGTCCAAGAGACCCAGTACTTC | CASSLAVGIGVQETQYF
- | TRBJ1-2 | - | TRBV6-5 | TGTGCCAGCAGCTACCTTTCGGACGGAGCTTCCTTC | CASSYLSDGASF
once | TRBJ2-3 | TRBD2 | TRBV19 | TGTGCCAGTAGTATAGGTAGCGGGAGAACAGATACGCAGTATTTT | CASSIGSGRTDTQYF
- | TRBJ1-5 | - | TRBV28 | TGTGCCAGCCGCGTCGGGGGGAATCAGCCCCAGCATTTT | CASRVGGNQPQHF
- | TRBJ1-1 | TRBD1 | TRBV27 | TGTGCCAGCACAGAGACAGGGAGAGTCAGTGAAGCTTTCTTT | CASTETGRVSEAFF
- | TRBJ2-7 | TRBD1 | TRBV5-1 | TGCGCCAGCAGCTTGGAGCCGGACAGGGACCACGAGCAGTACTTC | CASSLEPDRDHEQYF
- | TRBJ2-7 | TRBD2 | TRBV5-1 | TGCGCCAGCAGCCCGCTGAGGAGCGGGAGTGCTGGCGACGAGCAGTACTTC | CASSPLRSGSAGDEQYF
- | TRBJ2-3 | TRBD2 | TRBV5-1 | TGCGCCAGCAGCCTCGGGAGGAGCACAGATACGCAGTATTTT | CASSLGRSTDTQYF
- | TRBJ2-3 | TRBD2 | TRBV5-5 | TGTGCCAGCAGCTTGTGGGGGGGAACAGATACGCAGTATTTT | CASSLWGGTDTQYF
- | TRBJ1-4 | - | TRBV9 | TGTGCCAGCAGCGTAGGAGGGGCAACTAATGAAAAACTGTTTTTT | CASSVGGATNEKLFF
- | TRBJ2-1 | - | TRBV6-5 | TGTGCCAGCACTCCTCATGCTAGACTCAATGAGCAGTTCTTC | CASTPHARLNEQFF
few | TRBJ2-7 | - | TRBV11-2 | TGTGCCAGCAGCCGGGGCTACGAGCAGTACTTC | CASSRGYEQYF
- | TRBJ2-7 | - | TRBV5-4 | TGTGCCAGCAGCAGGGGGGGGAACGAGCAGTACTTC | CASSRGGNEQYF
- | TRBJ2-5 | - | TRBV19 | TGTGCCAGTAGTATAGGAGGGGGAGGAGAGACCCAGTACTTC | CASSIGGGGETQYF
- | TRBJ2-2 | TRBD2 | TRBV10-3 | TGTGCCATCAGTGAGTTGGCACTAGCGGGGGCGAACACCGGGGAGCTGTTTTTT | CAISELALAGANTGELFF
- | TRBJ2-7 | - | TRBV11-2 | TGTGCCAGCAGCCGACTTCAGGGAGCCTGGGAGCAGTACTTC | CASSRLQGAWEQYF
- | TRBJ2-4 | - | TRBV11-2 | TGTGCCAGCAGCTTAGGGTTAAACATTCAGTACTTC | CASSLGLNIQYF
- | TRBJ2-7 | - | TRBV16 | TGTGCCAGCAGCCATGGGACGGACACCTACGAGCAGTACTTC | CASSHGTDTYEQYF